One sample yielded the 3 T cell receptor beta chains listed below, sequenced in a study of regulatory T cells in long-lasting Graves disease. Combining iRepertoire HTBI primers with Arm-PCR of CDR3 regions, the authors built TCR beta libraries. Each CDR3 protein is one row after TCRdb ran MiXCR on the multiplex PCR reads. The table includes 350,000 to 550,000 distinct CDR3 sequences, less than 20% detected once. Time point described: newly diagnosed GD, antithyroid drugs for less than 3 months. PBMC-extracted RNA yielded the TCR library. These data also featured in a second study, about T cells in Graves' hyperthyroidism and ophthalmopathy.

The specimen comprised peripheral blood mononuclear cells (PBMCs), sampled at new diagnosis, from a patient treated with antithyroid drugs. The receptors derive from a woman under 30 with Graves disease.

About this clonotype: A read error may be the cause here, since a much bigger clone is one base away. The chain has TRBV20-1 and TRBJ2-3; 8 positions agree with TRBD2. The J call is uncertain, as TRBJ2-1 better fits the DNA end. Looked up from germline, CDR1 is DFQATT and CDR2 is SNEGSKA (reference sequence). The CDR3 extends over 14 amino acids. CDR3 amino acids: CSARVPAGEGEQFF. Written as DNA, the CDR3 is TGCAGTGCTAGAGTTCCAGCGGGAGAAGGCGAGCAGTTCTTC.

This clonotype came up many times. The chain links TRBV7-3 to TRBJ1-1, with D maybe TRBD1 (5 bases). The germline V gene has CDR1 SGHTA and CDR2 FQGTGA. Trimming cost V 8 bases and J 2 bases, with 12 bases left between them. The CDR3 runs to 13 residues. The CDR3 spells CASGYQGNTEAFF. DNA of the CDR3: TGTGCCAGCGGGTATCAGGGCAACACTGAAGCTTTCTTT. The full variable domain, rest sourced from reference TRBV7-3 and TRBJ1-1, is GAGVSQTPSNKVTEKGKYVELRCDPISGHTALYWYRQSLGQGPEFLIYFQGTGAADDSGLPNDRFFAVRPEGSVSTLKIQRTERGDSAVYLCASGYQGNTEAFFGQGTRLTVV.

Concerning this clonotype: Possible read error: a much larger clone is one base away. CDR3 coding DNA: TGTGCCAGCAGTTCGACAACCTATGGCCACACCTTC. Protein product: CASSSTTYGHTF. The chain is built from TRBV28 and TRBJ1-2; D is unresolved. This CDR3 comprises 12 residues. The V gene's germline CDR1 is MDHEN and CDR2 SYDVKM.